Here is one T cell receptor (beta chain) with its context. Antigen unknown. Since all of the isolated RNA was reverse transcribed, expressed TCRB transcripts were what got sequenced. Measured with immunoSEQ multiplex PCR; TCRdb has only the in-frame clones, and not every one. The sample includes fewer than 350,000 clones, around 16% of them seen just once. The CDR3 consists of 13 residues. V gave up 5 bases and J gave up 7 bases; unmatched junction bases: 4. Germline V CDR1 and CDR2: MDHEN, SYDVKM. Sorting of CD4+ naive, central memory, regulatory and stem cell-like memory cells was performed via CD45RO/CCR7/CD25/CD127/CD95/CD27. The sample belongs to a study of beta chain features in type 1 diabetes. Study results and limitations: A moderate, significant TCRB CDR3 shortening appeared in type 1 diabetes across four CD4+ subsets. In type 1 diabetes patients, VDJ junctions had fewer insertions; deletions at these junctions were more frequent. Naive, central memory and Treg TCRB repertoires appeared more alike in patients than in healthy donors.

Sequenced material: naive CD4+ T cells from blood. The clonotype originates from a young man with type 1 diabetes. The V call is TRBV28, the J call TRBJ1-4, with 7 bases matching TRBD1. The CDR3: CASSTTGPEKLFF. In DNA form, the CDR3 reads TGTGCCAGCAGTACGACAGGGCCTGAAAAACTGTTTTTT.